The entry that follows covers one T cell receptor (beta chain) sequence. Its antigen remains unidentified. The authors built TCR beta libraries using iRepertoire HTBI primers and Arm-PCR of CDR3 regions. TCRdb reanalysed the multiplex PCR reads using MiXCR and keeps one entry per CDR3 protein. This table holds roughly 400,000 distinct CDR3 sequences, around a fifth found once. Regarding time point: persistent/refractory GD, antithyroid drugs over 5 years with positive TRAb. Extracted PBMC RNA gave rise to the TCR library. Graves' disease diagnosis was established per American Thyroid Association guidelines. This specimen belongs to a study of regulatory T cells in long-lasting Graves disease. The CDR3 contains 17 residues. Looked up from germline, CDR1 is SGHKS and CDR2 is YYEKEE (reference sequence). The germline V and J ends were trimmed by 4 bases and 2 bases, with 21 bases remaining between them.

Study observations and caveats: Analyses excluded thyroid tissue, covering peripheral blood alone. The study found TRBV28, TRBJ1-2 and TRBJ2-5 favored in persistent disease.

Sequenced here: peripheral blood mononuclear cells (PBMCs), sampled when the disease was refractory, from a patient treated with antithyroid drugs. The receptor was derived from a female donor with Graves disease. This chain joins TRBV5-5 and TRBJ1-2; D is perhaps TRBD1 (5 bases). This CDR3 reads CASSLQGDSVGNYGYTF. CDR3 DNA: TGTGCCAGCAGCCTTCAGGGAGATTCCGTGGGGAACTATGGCTACACCTTC.